This is a list of T cell receptor beta chains from one sample in a study of blood T cell repertoires in COVID-19. The table came from immunoSEQ multiplex PCR; TCRdb's copy has only in-frame clones and leaves some out. The sample shows roughly 95,000 clones, over 80% of them seen only once. Sequencing was performed on peripheral blood. The receptors were sampled from a woman aged 45-60 years in a cohort sampled during active COVID-19. CDR3s include the opening cysteine and the closing phenylalanine or tryptophan. The order of the fields is J gene, V gene, CDR3 protein.

>TRBJ2-7|TRBV27
CASRRTGAYEQYF
>TRBJ1-4|TRBV28
CASSSGGPGDNEKLFF
>TRBJ1-4|TRBV9
CASSASGLKFEKLFF
>TRBJ2-1|TRBV9
CASSVNVQGKFF
>TRBJ1-1|TRBV7-9
CASSSSDREATEAFF
>TRBJ2-3|TRBV10-3
CATAQGLAGIGDTQYF
>TRBJ1-1|TRBV5-1
CASRSGPMNTEAFF
>TRBJ1-2|TRBV20-1
CSANMAGYTF
>TRBJ1-2|TRBV10-3
CAISEVTGDGYTF
>TRBJ2-5|TRBV27
CASSRPGQGDETQYF
>TRBJ1-1|TRBV19
CASSIFGQGAVTEAFF
>TRBJ2-6|TRBV2
CASTWTAGANVLTF
>TRBJ2-7|TRBV4-1
CASSLPRTGESYEQYF
>TRBJ2-2|TRBV7-6
CASSLSPIAGNTGELFF
>TRBJ2-1|TRBV4-2
CASSHRGVRLAGVGDEQFF
>TRBJ2-2|TRBV5-1
CASSLGITSGTGELFF
>TRBJ2-7|TRBV10-3
CAVRQGSYEQYF
>TRBJ2-4|TRBV27
CASGSRNPVGREGNIQYF
>TRBJ1-2|TRBV2
CASSVKGNYGYTF
>TRBJ2-1|TRBV3-1/TRBV3-2
CASSQGLAGEYEQFF
>TRBJ1-1|TRBV10-2
CASTSLNTEAFF